This entry is about one T cell receptor (beta chain). The antigen it binds to is not known. Base qualities are not recorded, but no much larger clone differs from it by a single base. Including the terminal cysteine and phenylalanine, the CDR3 comprises 15 residues. Of the read, only the CDR3 DNA is kept; its 45 bases are in frame from base 1. The V end loses 7 bases and the J end loses 1 base, and a stretch of 16 bases separates them. Sequencing was carried out with an Illumina HiSeq 1500. Starting from the raw public reads, TCRdb applied fastp trimming at Q25, assembled clones with MiXCR and retained in-frame beta chains. When rows share a CDR3 protein, they turn into one entry using the most common DNA and genes. This sample lists 150,000 to 200,000 distinct CDR3 sequences; 13% to 15% were detected once. The leading ten clones occupy 20% to 30% of the sample. The data stem from a study of T cell repertoires in cytomegalovirus infection (dated by TCRdb to 2018 to 2020). Notes on the research overall: Donor HLA type was relevant to the analysis, as public TCR beta signatures indicated carriage of CMV infection together with the matching HLA type.

Overall study outcomes, separate from this receptor: In both this cohort and an independent roughly 350-donor cohort, the cumulative frequency of public TCR beta family members distinguished carriers of CMV infection plus the relevant HLA type. The ex vivo response was dominated by HLA-C-restricted CMV-specific TCR beta clonotypes, and the single most frequent clonotype in two of eight donors was supplied by these HLA-C-restricted clonotypes.

The V gene is TRBV12-3 or TRBV12-4 and the J gene is TRBJ1-1; no D segment can be confidently identified. This TCR was sampled from a human donor in good health (CMV status not recorded). Some clones in this sample may be carry-over from other donors' samples. Sequenced: PBMCs. The sequenced DNA is TGTGCCAGCATCTTCTCCACGTTGCAGAACACTGAAGCTTTCTTT. Its protein reads: CASIFSTLQNTEAFF.